These T cell receptor beta chains were read from a single sample in a study of blood T cell repertoires in COVID-19. The data were produced by immunoSEQ multiplex PCR, yet TCRdb's version contains in-frame clones alone and is incomplete. The sample shows more than 80,000 clones, about 92% of them seen only once. The sample taken for sequencing was peripheral blood. The receptor source for this set is a man aged 18 to 30 with COVID-19, enrolled during active disease. The CDR3 runs from the conserved cysteine through the conserved F or W. D genes are given only for firm matches. Rows may omit the clone size; those that give it use once, few, many or a size class.

j_call v_call d_call clone_size cdr3_length cdr3_aa cdr3_nt
TRBJ1-1 TRBV24-1 TRBD1 - 13 CATSDRTGTGAFF TGTGCCACCAGTGATCGAACCGGGACAGGGGCCTTCTTT
TRBJ2-2 TRBV4-3 - - 15 CASSQETGLPGELFF TGCGCCAGCAGCCAAGAGACCGGGTTACCCGGGGAGCTGTTTTTT
TRBJ2-1 TRBV28 - - 15 CASSFEGAGYNEQFF TGTGCCAGCAGTTTTGAGGGGGCGGGATACAATGAGCAGTTCTTC
TRBJ2-7 TRBV5-6 - - 14 CASSLGLAIYEQYF TGTGCCAGCAGCTTGGGTCTAGCGATCTACGAGCAGTACTTC
TRBJ2-7 TRBV6-1 - hyperexpanded 17 CASSDSGHELLRYEQYF TGTGCCAGCAGTGATTCAGGGCACGAGCTACTAAGATACGAGCAGTACTTC
TRBJ2-2 TRBV19 TRBD1 - 17 CASSSPYRGSNTGELFF TGTGCCAGTAGTAGCCCCTACAGGGGATCGAACACCGGGGAGCTGTTTTTT
TRBJ2-7 TRBV18 - - 15 CASSPSQGRGSEQYF TGTGCCAGCTCACCCTCCCAAGGCAGGGGAAGCGAGCAGTACTTC
TRBJ1-2 TRBV29-1 - - 13 CSVGPGARYGYTF TGCAGCGTTGGACCAGGGGCCCGCTATGGCTACACCTTC
TRBJ2-6 TRBV13 - - 20 CASSSDSALDLGSGANVLTF TGTGCCAGCAGTTCCGACAGTGCCCTTGATTTGGGCTCTGGGGCCAACGTCCTGACTTTC
TRBJ2-7 TRBV7-2 TRBD2 - 16 CASSLRFAGGTSEQYF TGTGCCAGCAGCTTAAGGTTTGCGGGAGGGACCTCGGAGCAGTACTTC
TRBJ2-3 TRBV12-3/TRBV12-4 - - 11 CASREKDTQYF TGTGCCAGCAGGGAGAAGGATACGCAGTATTTT
TRBJ1-5 TRBV28 - - 15 CASSFSHYSNQPQHF TGTGCCAGCAGTTTTAGTCATTATAGCAATCAGCCCCAGCATTTT
TRBJ1-1 TRBV29-1 - - 12 CSVGRLNTEAFF TGCAGCGTTGGGCGGTTGAACACTGAAGCTTTCTTT
TRBJ2-2 TRBV7-3 - - 13 CASSLFRAGELFF TGTGCCAGCAGCTTATTTCGGGCCGGGGAGCTGTTTTTT
TRBJ1-1 TRBV5-5 - once 13 CASSLAPEGAHFF TGTGCCAGCAGCTTGGCGCCTGAAGGGGCTCATTTCTTT